The entry below gives a single TCR beta chain sequence along with its context. Its matching antigen is unknown. The CDR3 is 14 residues long. CDR1 LNHDA and CDR2 SQIVND come from the germline V gene (reference sequence). V gave up 5 bases and J gave up 8 bases, with 19 bases separating them. The data were taken from a study of cytomegalovirus exposure and HLA in healthy donors. General observations from the study: Being productive about 87% or about 30% of the time was typical of most TCR beta V segments in an earlier analysis. In a later analysis, TCR beta V- and J-gene trimming was associated with a missense DCLRE1C variant. Associated with HLA alleles at 0.05 false discovery rate in a later analysis were some 16,000 TCR beta sequences.

Researchers ran the PCR with 60 Vbeta and 13 Jbeta primers. Profiled with immunoSEQ multiplex PCR; TCRdb holds only in-frame clones, not every one. The repertoire holds tens of thousands of clones, with roughly four fifths as singletons. The chain joins TRBV19 to TRBJ2-7; tentative D call: TRBD2 (7 bases). The sequencing input was PBMCs. The TCR was taken from a woman in her 40s in good health and CMV-seropositive. The CDR3 spells CASSPAGAGSQQYF. The CDR3 DNA reads as TGTGCCAGTAGTCCCGCGGGGGCAGGCTCTCAGCAGTACTTC.